This TCR beta chain was sequenced in a study of shared clonotypes between healthy human individuals. The study, taken as a whole, reports: Read depth was anticipated to influence clonotype sharing among donors. Collection of samples was limited to blood; tissue repertoires likely differ. Lower generation probabilities were found for non-shared clonotypes than for those shared by all four donors.

Genomic DNA per cell subset filled all wells of several immunoSEQ plates. The assay was immunoSEQ multiplex PCR, and TCRdb's table has in-frame clones only and misses some. The table lists over 1.5 million clones, around 98% of them singletons. CDR1 is LNHDA and CDR2 is SQIVND in the germline V gene (reference sequence). V gave up 9 bases and J gave up 6 bases; unmatched junction bases: 8. CDR3 length: 14 amino acids. Turning to this clone: Its antigen is not identified.

The material sequenced was naive CD4+ T cells sorted from blood. Regarding subset: CD45RA+ positively selected. The V call is TRBV19, the J call TRBJ2-2, with TRBD2 identical over 9 bases. The clonotype was recovered from a man aged 25-45 years in good health. CDR3 loop: CASTAGGRSGELFF. The DNA for the CDR3 is TGTGCCAGCACTGCGGGGGGGCGATCCGGGGAGCTGTTTTTT.